Below, 18 T cell receptor beta chains from the same sample are listed, as sequenced in a study of cytotoxic CD8 clonotypes in ibrutinib-treated CLL. Measured with immunoSEQ multiplex PCR; TCRdb has only the in-frame clones, and not every one. Counted here are just over 35,000 clones, over 70% occurring once; the ten biggest clones make up around 17%. The sample was PBMCs, taken at disease progression, from a patient treated with ibrutinib. These receptors all come from a human donor with chronic lymphocytic leukemia.

The J gene is TRBJ2-3, the V gene TRBV15; D perhaps matches TRBD1 (6 bases). Trimming shortened V by 3 bases and J by 3 bases, and 13 bases separated the two germline ends. This CDR3 comprises 15 residues. Germline loops: CDR1 LNHNV, CDR2 YYDKDF (reference sequence). The CDR3 reads CATSRGRQGTDTQYF. The CDR3 coding sequence is TGTGCCACCAGCAGGGGGCGGCAGGGGACAGATACGCAGTATTTT.

This clone was found a few times. This rearrangement joins TRBV19 to TRBJ1-2, with D possibly TRBD1 on 6 matching bases. The germline CDR1 and CDR2 sequences are LNHDA and SQIVND (reference sequence). The CDR3 consists of 17 residues. V lost 8 bases and J lost 8, with 30 bases in between. The CDR3 DNA sequence: TGTGCCAGTCAGATTTCGGGGGCGAGAATAGTCCCCCTGGGCTACACCTTC. It codes for CASQISGARIVPLGYTF.

This clone was detected a few times. This sequence joins TRBV5-1 and TRBJ2-1, with TRBD1 matching over 9 bases. Germline trimming cut 4 bases from V and 10 bases from J; bases unmatched to any gene: 18. Germline-derived CDR1 and CDR2 are SGHRS and YFSETQ. This CDR3 comprises 17 residues. The CDR3 reads CASSPGRLGTGYEEQFF. The CDR3 coding sequence is TGCGCCAGCAGCCCTGGCCGTTTGGGGACAGGGTATGAAGAGCAGTTCTTC.

The chain links TRBV29-1 to TRBJ2-1, with D tentatively TRBD1 (5 bases). The V end was cut by 6 bases, the J end by 3 bases, with 15 bases between. Germline V gene sequence: CDR1 SQVTM, CDR2 ANQGSEA. The CDR3 consists of 14 residues. CDR3 loop: CSVAPRGLYNEQFF. Here the CDR3 DNA reads TGCAGCGTGGCCCCTAGGGGTCTCTACAATGAGCAGTTCTTC.

This clone has a handful of counts. V and J are TRBV15 and TRBJ2-7; D gene unclear. V was cut by 4 bases and J by 0 bases, with 10 bases left in between. From germline, CDR1 is LNHNV and CDR2 YYDKDF (reference sequence). The CDR3 sequence is 14 residues long. CDR3 sequence: CATSIEATSYEQYF. For the CDR3, the DNA is TGTGCCACCAGCATTGAGGCGACCTCCTACGAGCAGTACTTC. The full variable domain, rest sourced from reference TRBV15 and TRBJ2-7, is DAMVIQNPRYQVTQFGKPVTLSCSQTLNHNVMYWYQQKSSQAPKLLFHYYDKDFNNEADTPDNFQSRRPNTSFCFLDIRSPGLGDTAMYLCATSIEATSYEQYFGPGTRLTVT.

This chain joins TRBV5-1 and TRBJ2-2; 9 nucleotides align to TRBD1. CDR1 SGHRS and CDR2 YFSETQ come from the germline V gene. This CDR3 region has 17 residues. The J segment lost 4 bases and the V segment lost 0 bases, leaving 7 bases of the junction unmatched. The CDR3 DNA follows: TGCGCCAGCAGCTTGGGAACCGGGACAGGGACCACCGGGGAGCTGTTTTTT. Translation gives CASSLGTGTGTTGELFF.

The V gene is TRBV19, the J gene TRBJ1-2, with 7 nucleotides matching TRBD1. The CDR3 totals 17 residues. CDR1 and CDR2 (germline): LNHDA, SQIVND (reference sequence). Trimming cost V 5 bases and J 6 bases; bases outside gene matches: 18. The CDR3 DNA sequence: TGTGCCAGTAGTCATTTTACCGGGACAGCCTCTTTGGATGGCTACACCTTC. Residues: CASSHFTGTASLDGYTF.

V and J are TRBV29-1 and TRBJ2-5, with D tentatively TRBD2 (6 bases). CDR1 and CDR2 (germline): SQVTM, ANQGSEA. This CDR3 has 13 amino acids. V lost 4 bases to trimming and J lost 5 bases, with 14 bases between them. Here the CDR3 DNA reads TGCAGCGTTGGTGGGGGGACTGGGGAGACCCAGTACTTC. Its protein product is CSVGGGTGETQYF.

Turning to this clone: Distinct nucleotide sequences in the sample also encode this CDR3. V and J are TRBV5-6 and TRBJ2-5, with D possibly being TRBD1 (7 bases). The CDR3 contains 15 residues. Germline V gives CDR1 SGHDT, CDR2 YYEEEE. The V end lost 0 bases, the J end lost 5 bases, and 14 bases lay between the germline ends. CDR3 bases: TGTGCCAGCAGCTTGGTGGCAGGGGGGAGGGAGACCCAGTACTTC. It is translated as CASSLVAGGRETQYF.

V and J are TRBV5-1 and TRBJ1-2, with 7 nucleotides matching TRBD1. Trimming at V came to 4 bases and at J to 4 bases, leaving 10 bases not matched to a gene. The CDR3 contains 15 residues. Germline CDR1 and CDR2: SGHRS and YFSETQ. This CDR3 is CASSPGFRDSYGYTF. The CDR3 coding sequence is TGCGCCAGCAGCCCAGGTTTTCGGGACAGCTATGGCTACACCTTC.

This chain connects TRBV5-1 to TRBJ1-1; 12 bases agree with TRBD1. Germline CDR1 and CDR2: SGHRS and YFSETQ. The trim removed 5 bases at V and 1 base at J, leaving 6 bases unmatched. The CDR3 covers 16 residues. The CDR3 is CASRTGQGARNTEAFF. CDR3 in DNA: TGCGCCAGCAGAACGGGACAGGGGGCAAGGAACACTGAAGCTTTCTTT.

In regard to this clone: Mismatch with germline at one junction end may stem from a read error. Here the CDR3 DNA reads TGTGCCATCAGTGCTCCAGCAGGGGCCTATGGCTACACCTTC. Translated: CAISAPAGAYGYTF. The chain has TRBV6-5 and TRBJ1-2; D is perhaps TRBD1 (6 bases). The germline gives CDR1 MNHEY, CDR2 SVGAGI. The CDR3 is made up of 14 amino acids.

V is TRBV29-1 and J is TRBJ2-1; tentative D call: TRBD1 (5 bases). V lost 0 bases and J lost 16, with 13 bases in between. Germline values: CDR1 SQVTM, CDR2 ANQGSEA. The CDR3 runs 11 residues. CDR3 in DNA: TGCAGCGTTGAAGATGCGCAGGGTGGTTTCTTC. This codes for CSVEDAQGGFF.

This chain uses TRBV4-2 with TRBJ2-2; 10 positions match TRBD2. CDR1 is LGHNA and CDR2 is YNFKEQ in the germline V gene. V trimming: 1 base; J trimming: 8 bases; junction bases outside the gene matches: 13. The CDR3 runs 18 residues. The CDR3, as DNA: TGTGCCAGCAGCCAAGCTGTTACTAGCGGGGCCCCCACGGGGGAGCTGTTTTTT. Translation gives CASSQAVTSGAPTGELFF.

The chain employs TRBV20-1 and TRBJ1-2; weak D call: TRBD1 (5 bases). With 3 bases removed from V and 8 bases from J, the gap between germline ends came to 10 bases. CDR3 length: 11 residues. From germline, CDR1 is DFQATT and CDR2 SNEGSKA (reference sequence). CDR3 amino acids: CSASPRGGYTF. As DNA, the CDR3 is TGCAGTGCTAGCCCCCGGGGGGGCTACACCTTC.

J is TRBJ2-3 and V is TRBV10-3; D uncertain. Trimming removed 1 base from V and 4 bases from J, with 3 bases in between. The CDR3 covers 12 residues. The germline V gene has CDR1 ENHRY and CDR2 SYGVKD. The CDR3 region has the DNA TGTGCCATCAGTGAGTGGGCAGATACGCAGTATTTT. Translating it yields CAISEWADTQYF.

This chain connects TRBV2 to TRBJ1-4; 7 bases align to TRBD1. V lost 6 bases, J lost 7 bases, and 8 bases stayed unmatched. Germline V CDR1 and CDR2: SNHLY, FYNNEI. This CDR3 has 14 amino acids. The CDR3 DNA reads as TGTGCCAGCAGCCCTGGACAGGTGACTGAAAAACTGTTTTTT. Translated, it gives CASSPGQVTEKLFF.

The chain uses TRBV10-3 and TRBJ2-7, with D perhaps TRBD1 or TRBD2 (5 bases each). Germline CDR1 ENHRY, CDR2 SYGVKD. This CDR3 has 14 residues. The V end was cut by 3 bases, the J end by 5 bases, with 14 bases between. The CDR3 here is CAISESPRGDEQYF. CDR3 in DNA: TGTGCCATCAGTGAAAGCCCCAGAGGGGACGAGCAGTACTTC.